This TCR beta chain was sequenced during a study of blood T cell repertoires in COVID-19. Whole-study context: Acute and convalescent COVID-19 specimens originated in the United States, Italy and Spain. Nucleic acid was either cDNA or gDNA, and it came from T cells, B-cell-depleted T cells, or PBMCs.

In the study's own analysis: Amplification with reference gene primers provided the estimates of nucleated cell counts. Sequencing was performed with immunoSEQ multiplex PCR; in TCRdb, only in-frame clones are kept and a portion is missing. V and J calls and clone size come straight from that table; D and trimming were deduced from the DNA. The repertoire holds 200,000 or so clones, with 85% to 90% as singletons. The germline V gene has CDR1 MGHDK and CDR2 SYGVNS. This CDR3 comprises 16 residues. The ends lost 2 bases at V and 5 bases at J; junction bases unmatched: 11. The source of this sequence is a man over 45 with acute or convalescent COVID-19. The rearrangement links TRBV25-1 to TRBJ2-5, with TRBD2 identical over 7 bases. Sequencing used peripheral blood. The CDR3 nucleotides read TGTGCCAGCAGTGAAGCCCCTGGGGGAGCGGGGGAGACCCAGTACTTC. Its translation: CASSEAPGGAGETQYF.